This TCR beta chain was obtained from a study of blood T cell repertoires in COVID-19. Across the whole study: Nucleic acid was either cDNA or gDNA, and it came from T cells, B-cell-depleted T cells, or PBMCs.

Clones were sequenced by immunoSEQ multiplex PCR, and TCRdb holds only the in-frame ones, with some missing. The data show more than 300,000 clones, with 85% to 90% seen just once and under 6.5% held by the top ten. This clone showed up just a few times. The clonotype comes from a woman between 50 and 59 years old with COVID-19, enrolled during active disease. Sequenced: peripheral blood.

The CDR3 sequence is CASSSQGADYGYTF. The CDR3 DNA is TGTGCCAGCTCATCACAGGGGGCCGACTATGGCTACACCTTC. The chain employs TRBV18 and TRBJ1-2; 9 positions match TRBD1. In germline, CDR1 is KGHSH, CDR2 LQKENI. J gave up 3 bases and V 5 bases, and 4 bases lay outside the gene matches. The CDR3 contains 14 residues.